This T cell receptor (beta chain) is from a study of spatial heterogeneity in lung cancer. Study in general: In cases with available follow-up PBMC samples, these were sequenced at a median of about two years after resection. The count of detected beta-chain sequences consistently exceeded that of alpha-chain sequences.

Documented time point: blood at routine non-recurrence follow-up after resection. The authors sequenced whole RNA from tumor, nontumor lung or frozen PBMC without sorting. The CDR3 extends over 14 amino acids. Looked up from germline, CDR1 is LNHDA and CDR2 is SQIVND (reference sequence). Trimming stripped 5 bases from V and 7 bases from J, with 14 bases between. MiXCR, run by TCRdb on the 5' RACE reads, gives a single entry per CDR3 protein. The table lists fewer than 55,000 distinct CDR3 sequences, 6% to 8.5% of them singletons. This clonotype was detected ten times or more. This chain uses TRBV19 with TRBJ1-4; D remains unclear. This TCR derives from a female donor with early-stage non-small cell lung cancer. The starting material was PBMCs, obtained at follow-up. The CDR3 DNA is TGTGCCAGTAGTCCCCTCGGGTCGGTTGAAAAACTGTTTTTT. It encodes CASSPLGSVEKLFF.